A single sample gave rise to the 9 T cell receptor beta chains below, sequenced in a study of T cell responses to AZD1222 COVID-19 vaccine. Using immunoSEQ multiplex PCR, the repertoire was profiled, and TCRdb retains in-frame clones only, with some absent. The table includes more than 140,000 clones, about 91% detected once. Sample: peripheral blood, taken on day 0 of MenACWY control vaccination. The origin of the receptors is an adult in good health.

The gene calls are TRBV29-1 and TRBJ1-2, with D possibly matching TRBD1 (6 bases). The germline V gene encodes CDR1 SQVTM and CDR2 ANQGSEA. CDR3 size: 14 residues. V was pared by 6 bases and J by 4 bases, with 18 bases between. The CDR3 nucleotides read TGCAGCGTCCTCTCCACTCAGGGGTTCTATGGCTACACCTTC. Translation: CSVLSTQGFYGYTF. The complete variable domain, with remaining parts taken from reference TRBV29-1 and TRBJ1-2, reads SAVISQKPSRDICQRGTSLTIQCQVDSQVTMMFWYRQQPGQSLTLIATANQGSEATYESGFVIDKFPISRPNLTFSTLTVSNMSPEDSSIYLCSVLSTQGFYGYTFGSGTRLTVV.

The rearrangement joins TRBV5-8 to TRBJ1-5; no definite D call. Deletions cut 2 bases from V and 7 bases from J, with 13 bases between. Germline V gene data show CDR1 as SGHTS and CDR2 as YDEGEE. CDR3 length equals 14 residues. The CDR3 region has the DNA TGTGCCAGCAGCTTCCAACGGACGGGCCAGCCCCAGCATTTT. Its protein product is CASSFQRTGQPQHF. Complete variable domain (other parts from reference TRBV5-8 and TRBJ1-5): EAGVTQSPTHLIKTRGQQATLRCSPISGHTSVYWYQQALGLGLQFLLWYDEGEERNRGNFPPRFSGRQFPNYSSELNVNALELEDSALYLCASSFQRTGQPQHFGDGTRLSIL.

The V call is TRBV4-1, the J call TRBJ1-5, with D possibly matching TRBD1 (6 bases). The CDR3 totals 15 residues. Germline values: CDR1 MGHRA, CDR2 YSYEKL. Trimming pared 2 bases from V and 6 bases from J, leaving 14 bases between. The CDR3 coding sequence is TGCGCCAGCAGCCAATTCCGGGACACCGGTCAGCCCCAGCATTTT. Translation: CASSQFRDTGQPQHF.

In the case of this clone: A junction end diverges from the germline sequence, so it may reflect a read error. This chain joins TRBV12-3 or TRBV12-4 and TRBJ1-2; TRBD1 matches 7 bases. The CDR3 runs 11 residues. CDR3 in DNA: TGTGCCAGCAGTTTATTAACAGGGGTTGACTTC. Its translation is CASSLLTGVDF.

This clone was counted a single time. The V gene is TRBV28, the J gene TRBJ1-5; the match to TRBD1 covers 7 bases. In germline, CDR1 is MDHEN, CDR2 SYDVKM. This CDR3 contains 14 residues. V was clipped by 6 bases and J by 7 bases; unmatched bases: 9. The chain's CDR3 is CASREQGMWQPQHF. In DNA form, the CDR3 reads TGTGCCAGCAGGGAACAGGGGATGTGGCAGCCCCAGCATTTT.

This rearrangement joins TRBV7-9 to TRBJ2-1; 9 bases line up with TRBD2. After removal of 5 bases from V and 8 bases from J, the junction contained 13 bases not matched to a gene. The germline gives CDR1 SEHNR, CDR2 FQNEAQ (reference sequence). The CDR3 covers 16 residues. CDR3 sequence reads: CASSPRPGLASHEQFF. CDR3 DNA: TGTGCCAGCAGCCCAAGACCGGGACTAGCCAGCCATGAGCAGTTCTTC.

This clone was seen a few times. The CDR3 is CASSLMGGGSYNEQFF. The DNA for the CDR3 is TGCGCCAGCAGCTTGATGGGCGGGGGGAGTTACAATGAGCAGTTCTTC. The V gene is TRBV5-1, the J gene TRBJ2-1; TRBD2 agrees at 8 bases. V was clipped by 1 base and J by 4 bases; unmatched bases: 7. In germline, CDR1 is SGHRS, CDR2 YFSETQ. The length of the CDR3 is 16 residues.

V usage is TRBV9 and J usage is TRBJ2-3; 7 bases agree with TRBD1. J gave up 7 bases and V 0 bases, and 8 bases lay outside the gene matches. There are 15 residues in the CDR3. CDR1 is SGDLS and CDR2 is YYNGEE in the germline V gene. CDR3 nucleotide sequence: TGTGCCAGCAGCGTAGCTCCGACAGGGATGAATACGCAGTATTTT. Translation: CASSVAPTGMNTQYF.

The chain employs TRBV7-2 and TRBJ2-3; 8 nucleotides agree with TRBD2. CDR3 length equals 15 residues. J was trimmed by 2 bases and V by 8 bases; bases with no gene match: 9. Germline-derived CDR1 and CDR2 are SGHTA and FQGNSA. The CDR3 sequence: CASQLRGGHTDTQYF. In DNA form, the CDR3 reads TGTGCCAGCCAGTTACGCGGGGGGCACACAGATACGCAGTATTTT.